The source of this T cell receptor beta chain is a study of cytomegalovirus exposure and HLA in healthy donors. It was healthy bone marrow donors who served as donors. Points on this clone: The antigen remains unidentified.

PCR employed 60 Vbeta and 13 Jbeta primers. The protocol was immunoSEQ multiplex PCR, while the TCRdb copy is restricted to in-frame clones and leaves out a portion. The sample lists around 110,000 clones; 75% to 90% were seen once. Notes on the study in general: TCR beta sequences reportedly predicted the HLA-A and HLA-B alleles of most subjects accurately. Earlier analysis found most TCR beta V segments productive about 87% or about 30% of the time. The investigators catalogued about 170 TCR beta chains as cytomegalovirus-associated.

Per the germline V gene, CDR1 is SGDLS and CDR2 is YYNGEE. The CDR3 spans 14 residues. V shed 4 bases and J shed 8 bases, with 16 bases lying between them. The chain combines TRBV9 with TRBJ2-1; D possibly corresponds to TRBD1 (8 bases). This TCR came from a man aged 25-40 years in good health and CMV-seronegative. What was sequenced was PBMCs. In nucleotides, the CDR3 is TGTGCCAGCAGCCCTACAGGGGGGGTCCATGAGCAGTTCTTC. Its protein is CASSPTGGVHEQFF.